This T cell receptor beta chain was documented in a study of lymphopenia after photon versus proton radiotherapy. Study-level findings and limits: Better survival with proton therapy was suggested as possible, not demonstrated. Larger post-nadir TCR diversity loss correlated inversely with survival in deceased patients. Oligoclonal CD8+ Temra expansion after nadir drove photon patients' diversity drop.

Trimming shortened V by 3 bases and J by 2 bases, and 11 bases separated the two germline ends. This CDR3 is 15 amino acids long. CDR1 is LNHDA, CDR2 SQIVND, per germline (reference sequence). With regard to this clone: Antigen: not known.

Repertoires were generated with immunoSEQ multiplex PCR, while TCRdb's copy carries only in-frame clones and drops some. The repertoire holds tens of thousands of clones, with approximately 88% as singletons. The rearrangement links TRBV19 to TRBJ1-5; D ambiguous. The TCR comes from a man aged 60 to 75 with pancreatic cancer. Sequenced material: peripheral blood, taken from a patient treated with proton-based radiotherapy. For the CDR3, the DNA is TGTGCCAGTAGTATCCCCCGGGGAGGCAATCAGCCCCAGCATTTT. This gives the protein CASSIPRGGNQPQHF.